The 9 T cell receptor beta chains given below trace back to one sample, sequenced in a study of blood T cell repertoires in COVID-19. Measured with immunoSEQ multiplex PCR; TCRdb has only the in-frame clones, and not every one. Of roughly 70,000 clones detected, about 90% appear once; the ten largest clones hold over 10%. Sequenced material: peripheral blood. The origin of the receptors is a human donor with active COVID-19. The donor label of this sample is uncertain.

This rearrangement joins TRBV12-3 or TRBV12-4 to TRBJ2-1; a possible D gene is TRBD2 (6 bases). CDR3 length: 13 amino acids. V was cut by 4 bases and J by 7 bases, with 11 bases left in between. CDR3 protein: CASSSHGLNEQFF. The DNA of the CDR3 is TGTGCCAGCAGTTCCCATGGACTAAATGAGCAGTTCTTC.

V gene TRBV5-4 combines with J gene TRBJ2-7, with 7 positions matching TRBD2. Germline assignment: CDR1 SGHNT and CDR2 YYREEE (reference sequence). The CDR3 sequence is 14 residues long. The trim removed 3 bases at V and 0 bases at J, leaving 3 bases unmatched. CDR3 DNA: TGTGCCAGCAGCTCTGGCGGGAGCTCCTACGAGCAGTACTTC. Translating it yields CASSSGGSSYEQYF.

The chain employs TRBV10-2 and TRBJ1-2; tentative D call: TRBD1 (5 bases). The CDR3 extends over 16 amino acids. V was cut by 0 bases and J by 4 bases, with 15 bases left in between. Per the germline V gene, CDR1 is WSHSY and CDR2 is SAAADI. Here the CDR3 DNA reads TGCGCCAGCAGTGAGTCAGGGGTCCTCGCTTCCTATGGCTACACCTTC. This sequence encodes CASSESGVLASYGYTF.

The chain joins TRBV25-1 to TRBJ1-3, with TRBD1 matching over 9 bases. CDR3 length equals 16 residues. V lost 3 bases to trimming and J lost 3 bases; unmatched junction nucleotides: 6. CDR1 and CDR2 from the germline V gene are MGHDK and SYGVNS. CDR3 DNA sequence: TGTGCCAGCAGTGATAGGACAGGGGCCAGTGGAAACACCATATATTTT. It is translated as CASSDRTGASGNTIYF.

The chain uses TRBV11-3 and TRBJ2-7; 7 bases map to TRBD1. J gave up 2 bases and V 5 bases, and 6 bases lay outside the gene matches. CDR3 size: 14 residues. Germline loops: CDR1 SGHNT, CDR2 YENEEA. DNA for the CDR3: TGTGCCAGCAGCCCGAGGGGGCTGACCTACGAGCAGTACTTC. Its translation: CASSPRGLTYEQYF.

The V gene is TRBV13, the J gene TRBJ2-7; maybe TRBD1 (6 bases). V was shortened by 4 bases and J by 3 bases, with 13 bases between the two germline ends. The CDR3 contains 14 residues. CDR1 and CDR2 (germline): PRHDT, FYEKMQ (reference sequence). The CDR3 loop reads CASSSQGINYEQYF. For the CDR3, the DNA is TGTGCCAGCAGCTCCCAGGGGATCAACTACGAGCAGTACTTC. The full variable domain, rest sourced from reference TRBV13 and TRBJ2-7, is AAGVIQSPRHLIKEKRETATLKCYPIPRHDTVYWYQQGPGQDPQFLISFYEKMQSDKGSIPDRFSAQQFSDYHSELNMSSLELGDSALYFCASSSQGINYEQYFGPGTRLTVT.

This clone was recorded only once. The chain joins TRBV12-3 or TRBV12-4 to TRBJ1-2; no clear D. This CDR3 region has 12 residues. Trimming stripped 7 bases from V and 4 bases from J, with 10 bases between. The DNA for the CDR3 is TGTGCCAGCAAACCGGGAAGCTATGGCTACACCTTC. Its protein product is CASKPGSYGYTF.

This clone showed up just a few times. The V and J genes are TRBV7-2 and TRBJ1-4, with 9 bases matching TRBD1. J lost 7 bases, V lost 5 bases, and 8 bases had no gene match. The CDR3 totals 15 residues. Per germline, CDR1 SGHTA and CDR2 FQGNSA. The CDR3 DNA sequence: TGTGCCAGCAGCCCAACGGGACAGGGTACTGAAAAACTGTTTTTT. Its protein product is CASSPTGQGTEKLFF.

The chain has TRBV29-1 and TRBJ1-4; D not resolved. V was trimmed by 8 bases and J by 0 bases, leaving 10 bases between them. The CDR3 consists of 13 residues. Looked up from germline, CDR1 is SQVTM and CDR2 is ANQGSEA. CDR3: CSILKATNEKLFF. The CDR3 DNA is TGCAGCATCCTAAAAGCAACTAATGAAAAACTGTTTTTT.